This T cell receptor (beta chain) was profiled in a study of T cells in Graves' hyperthyroidism and ophthalmopathy. Study-level results: Stable hyperthyroidism and ophthalmopathy were separated using 13 V-J signatures.

Germline CDR1 is GTSNPN and CDR2 is SVGIG (reference sequence). V dropped 2 bases and J dropped 7 bases, with 11 bases sitting between them. The CDR3 spans 12 residues. Of note for this clonotype: The antigen is undetermined.

RNA transcripts served as the template for amplifying TCR beta CDR3 regions. The HTBI set primed first-round TCR CDR3 RT-PCR. TCRdb recomputed calls from the multiplex PCR reads with MiXCR, one row per CDR3 protein. The data show fewer than 650,000 distinct CDR3 sequences, about 14% seen once. Among ophthalmopathy patients, the Clinical Activity Score reached at least 3, the NOSPECS grade reached at least 4, and duration remained under 3 months. Material for sequencing was blood. This chain joins TRBV30 and TRBJ1-1; D call uncertain. The receptor comes from a woman aged 18-29 years with Graves' ophthalmopathy. The CDR3 reads CAWSLAGGEAFF. The CDR3 nucleotides are TGTGCCTGGAGTCTAGCAGGAGGTGAAGCTTTCTTT.